This T cell receptor (beta chain) was sequenced for a study of cytomegalovirus exposure and HLA in healthy donors. Study at large: Early released data had tens of millions of unique TCRs, all coming from HLA-typed donors.

The study, taken as a whole, reports: Prior analysis indicated that the majority of TCR beta V segments exhibited productivity approximately 87% or approximately 30% of the time. Clonal expansion was found to be greater in HLA-associated TCR beta chains than in equally common others in a later analysis. A later analysis by the authors found several of the most significant clusters apparently linked to common viral pathogens.

Germline lookup yields CDR1 SGHVS and CDR2 FNYEAQ. The V and J ends lost 3 bases and 4 bases, in that order; junction bases with no gene match: 11. The CDR3 consists of 16 residues. The PCR ran on 60 Vbeta and 13 Jbeta primers. Produced via immunoSEQ multiplex PCR; TCRdb's table is partial and in-frame only. The sample lists about 77,000 clones; around 78% were seen once. This clone turned up a few times. Its antigen is not known. V is TRBV7-6 and J is TRBJ2-7; 8 bases are a match to TRBD2. The receptor's source is a man between 40 and 49 years old in good health and CMV-seronegative. The sequenced sample consisted of PBMCs. This chain's CDR3 is CASSLSPAGDHYEQYF. The CDR3 nucleotides read TGTGCCAGCAGCTTGTCCCCAGCGGGGGATCATTACGAGCAGTACTTC.